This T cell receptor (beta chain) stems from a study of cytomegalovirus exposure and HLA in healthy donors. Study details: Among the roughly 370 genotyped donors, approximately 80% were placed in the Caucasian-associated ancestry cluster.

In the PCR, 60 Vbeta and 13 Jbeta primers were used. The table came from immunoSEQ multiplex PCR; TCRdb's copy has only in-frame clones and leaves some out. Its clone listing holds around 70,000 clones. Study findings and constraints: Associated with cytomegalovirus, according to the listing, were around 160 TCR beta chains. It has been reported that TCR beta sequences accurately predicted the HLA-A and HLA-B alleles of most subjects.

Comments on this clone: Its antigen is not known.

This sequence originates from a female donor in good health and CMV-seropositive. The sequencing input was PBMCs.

The CDR3 is CASSLNTYEQYF. CDR3 sequence (DNA): TGTGCCAGCAGCTTAAACACCTACGAGCAGTACTTC. The chain has TRBV7-9 and TRBJ2-7; unclear D gene. The CDR3 extends over 12 amino acids. Trimming cost V 2 bases and J 2 bases, with 4 bases left between them. Germline CDR1 and CDR2: SEHNR and FQNEAQ (reference sequence).